Sequencing of this T cell receptor beta chain was carried out in a study of identical twins. Study-level results: Models underestimated TCR alpha sharing (out-of-frame) in monozygotic twins. Low generation probability was overrepresented in out-of-frame alpha sequences shared by twins. Donors were not followed over many years; analysis was cross-sectional.

TCRdb independently ran MiXCR on the 5' RACE reads; one entry per CDR3 protein. The sample yields some 1,600,000 distinct CDR3 sequences, roughly a third seen once. All donors comprised healthy Caucasians. The V and J ends lost 3 bases and 3 bases respectively, with 4 bases between them. The CDR3 totals 12 residues. Germline V gene lookup returns CDR1 KGHDR and CDR2 SFDVKD. This clonotype was counted between two and nine times. Its target is not known. The clonotype comes from a newborn girl in good health. The genes are TRBV24-1 and TRBJ1-1; D ambiguous. Sequencing used cord blood. In DNA form, the CDR3 reads TGTGCCACCAGTGATCTGGACACTGAAGCTTTCTTT. This gives the protein CATSDLDTEAFF.